Sequencing of this T cell receptor beta chain was carried out in a study of PD-1 blockade in classical Hodgkin lymphoma. Regarding the study as a whole: Possible causes of repertoire differences, disease activity or prior therapy, remain undefined.

Brentuximab vedotin exposure varied, and every patient relapsed after autologous stem cell transplantation. J lost 1 base, V lost 4 bases, and 8 bases had no gene match. CDR1 and CDR2 from the germline V gene are SEHNR and FQNEAQ (reference sequence). The CDR3 runs 16 residues. Remarks on this clone: What it recognizes is unknown.

Sequencing was performed with immunoSEQ multiplex PCR; in TCRdb, only in-frame clones are kept and a portion is missing. In the table there are over 90,000 clones, 75% to 90% of which are singletons. The chain carries TRBV7-9 and TRBJ2-7; 9 positions agree with TRBD1. The sequencing used peripheral blood mononuclear cells (PBMCs), collected before the second cycle of nivolumab. The sequence was obtained from a human donor with classical Hodgkin lymphoma. This CDR3 is CASSSADRGLSYEQYF. The CDR3 DNA reads as TGTGCCAGCAGCTCCGCGGACAGGGGCTTATCCTACGAGCAGTACTTC.